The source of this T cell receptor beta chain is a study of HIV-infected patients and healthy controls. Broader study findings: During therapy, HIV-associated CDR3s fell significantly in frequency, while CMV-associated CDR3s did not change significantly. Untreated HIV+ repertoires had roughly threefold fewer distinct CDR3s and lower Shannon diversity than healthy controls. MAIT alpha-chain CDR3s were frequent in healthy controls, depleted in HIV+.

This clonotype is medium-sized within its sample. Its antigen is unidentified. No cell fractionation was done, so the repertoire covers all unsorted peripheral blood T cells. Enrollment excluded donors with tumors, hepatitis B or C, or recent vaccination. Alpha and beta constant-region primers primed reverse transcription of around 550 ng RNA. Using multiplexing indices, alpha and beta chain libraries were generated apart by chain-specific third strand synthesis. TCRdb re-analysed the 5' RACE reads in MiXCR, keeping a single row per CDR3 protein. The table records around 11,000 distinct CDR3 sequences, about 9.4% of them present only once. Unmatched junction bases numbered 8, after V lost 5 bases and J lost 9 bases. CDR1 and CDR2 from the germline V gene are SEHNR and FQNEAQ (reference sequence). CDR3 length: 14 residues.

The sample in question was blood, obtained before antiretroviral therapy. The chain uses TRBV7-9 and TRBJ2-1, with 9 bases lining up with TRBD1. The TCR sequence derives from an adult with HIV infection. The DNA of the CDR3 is TGTGCCAGCAGCCCCCACAGGGGGCGGGGTGAGCAGTTCTTC. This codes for CASSPHRGRGEQFF.